The 20 T cell receptor beta chains below were found in one sample sequenced in a study of identical twins. TCRdb itself ran the 5' RACE reads through MiXCR, one entry per CDR3 protein. The table lists more than 350,000 distinct CDR3 sequences, around 9% of them singletons. The specimen sequenced was naive T cells sorted from blood. These receptors originate from a woman aged 50 to 60 in good health.

This clonotype was seen many times. This chain joins TRBV29-1 and TRBJ2-4; 11 bases are a match to TRBD1. The CDR3 runs to 15 residues. V shed 6 bases, J shed 2 bases, and the junction held 6 bases outside the gene matches. Per the germline V gene, CDR1 is SQVTM and CDR2 is ANQGSEA. CDR3 in amino acids: CSVYRDRGTKNIQYF. The CDR3 nucleotides are TGCAGCGTGTACCGGGACAGGGGGACCAAAAACATTCAGTACTTC.

This clonotype came up a few times. V and J are TRBV14 and TRBJ1-1; D is possibly TRBD1 (5 bases). In germline, CDR1 is SGHDN, CDR2 FVKESK. V was cut by 4 bases and J by 4 bases, with 16 bases left in between. This CDR3 is built from 15 residues. In DNA, the CDR3 is TGTGCCAGCAGCCCCTTGGTCAGGGTGGCCACTGAAGCTTTCTTT. It yields the protein CASSPLVRVATEAFF.

This clonotype showed up just a few times. The chain links TRBV10-2 to TRBJ1-2; no reliable D call. Trimming cost V 0 bases and J 8 bases, with 4 bases left between them. This CDR3 region has 11 residues. Germline V gene lookup returns CDR1 WSHSY and CDR2 SAAADI. The CDR3 loop reads CASSESWGYTF. The DNA for the CDR3 is TGCGCCAGCAGTGAGTCCTGGGGCTACACCTTC.

This clonotype was seen ten or more times. The V and J genes are TRBV29-1 and TRBJ1-2; D not certain. Germline loops: CDR1 SQVTM, CDR2 ANQGSEA. The V gene lost 7 bases and the J gene lost 2 bases, with 11 bases spanning the gap. This CDR3 is 12 amino acids long. The CDR3 here is CSAVHSNYGYTF. CDR3 sequence (DNA): TGCAGCGCCGTCCACAGCAACTATGGCTACACCTTC.

This clonotype was recorded a few times. CDR3 sequence (DNA): TGTGCCACCAGGGGAGGGAGAATGAACACTGAAGCTTTCTTT. Amino acids: CATRGGRMNTEAFF. The gene calls are TRBV24-1 and TRBJ1-1; the D is unclear. Germline loops: CDR1 KGHDR, CDR2 SFDVKD. V shed 7 bases and J shed 0 bases, with 11 bases lying between them. The CDR3 has 14 residues.

This chain uses TRBV5-1 with TRBJ2-1; 9 nucleotides align to TRBD1. The J segment lost 9 bases and the V segment lost 4 bases, leaving 8 bases of the junction unmatched. This CDR3 has 14 amino acids. Germline CDR1 reads SGHRS; CDR2 reads YFSETQ. The chain's CDR3 is CASSEQGASFEQFF. The DNA of the CDR3 is TGCGCCAGCAGCGAACAGGGGGCCTCTTTTGAGCAGTTCTTC.

This clonotype appeared a few times. V is TRBV7-2 and J is TRBJ2-2; no firm D call. The CDR3 totals 15 residues. CDR1 SGHTA and CDR2 FQGNSA come from the germline V gene. V lost 5 bases to trimming and J lost 1 base, with 11 bases between them. DNA for the CDR3: TGTGCCAGCAGCCCCACATACAGGAACACCGGGGAGCTGTTTTTT. This encodes CASSPTYRNTGELFF.

The chain employs TRBV30 and TRBJ1-1; D unresolved. Germline V gene lookup returns CDR1 GTSNPN and CDR2 SVGIG (reference sequence). The V and J ends lost 8 bases and 6 bases respectively, with 10 bases between them. The CDR3 extends over 10 amino acids. The CDR3 DNA sequence: TGTGCCGGAGCGGAGCCTGAAGCTTTCTTT. Protein product: CAGAEPEAFF.

This clonotype showed up just a few times. V usage is TRBV5-6 and J usage is TRBJ1-3; possibly TRBD1 for D (5 bases). The germline gives CDR1 SGHDT, CDR2 YYEEEE. Between the trimmed V and J ends, which lost 2 bases and 0 bases, there was a span of 12 bases. There are 16 residues in the CDR3. The CDR3 DNA reads as TGTGCCAGCAGCTTCCCCCAGGGCGTCTCTGGAAACACCATATATTTT. Amino acids: CASSFPQGVSGNTIYF.

This clonotype occurred many times. CDR3: CASSLGSSGSHEQFF. The CDR3 DNA reads TGCGCCAGCAGCTTGGGGTCTAGCGGGAGCCATGAGCAGTTCTTC. The chain is built from TRBV5-1 and TRBJ2-1, with TRBD2 matching over 10 bases. CDR1 is SGHRS and CDR2 is YFSETQ in the germline V gene. This CDR3 has 15 amino acids. The V gene end was trimmed by 0 bases and the J gene end by 8 bases; junction bases not matched to a gene: 5.

The table lists this clonotype with many counts. The chain carries TRBV10-3 and TRBJ1-2; 7 positions agree with TRBD1. With V trimmed by 3 bases and J by 2 bases, 6 bases remained unmatched. The CDR3 contains 15 residues. Germline-derived CDR1 and CDR2 are ENHRY and SYGVKD. CDR3 DNA: TGTGCCATCAGTGATAACAGGGGCGCCAACTATGGCTACACCTTC. Encoded protein: CAISDNRGANYGYTF.

The rearrangement links TRBV6-5 to TRBJ2-3; D gene uncertain. CDR1 is MNHEY and CDR2 is SVGAGI in the germline V gene. CDR3 length equals 13 residues. This CDR3 is CASQELASDTQYF. The CDR3 DNA sequence: TGTGCTTCTCAAGAGTTAGCTTCAGATACGCAGTATTTT.

The V call is TRBV4-1, the J call TRBJ2-3; D is uncertain. Germline CDR1 and CDR2: MGHRA and YSYEKL. This CDR3 comprises 15 residues. Between the trimmed V and J ends, which lost 4 bases and 4 bases, there was a span of 15 bases. CDR3 sequence reads: CASSLPTGLPDTQYF. The CDR3, as DNA: TGCGCCAGCAGCCTACCCACGGGCCTTCCAGATACGCAGTATTTT.

A few counts support this clonotype. This chain connects TRBV29-1 to TRBJ2-1; TRBD2 matches 7 bases. Trimming removed 3 bases from V and 6 bases from J; junction bases left unmatched: 5. CDR1 SQVTM and CDR2 ANQGSEA come from the germline V gene. The CDR3 loop spans 13 amino acids. The chain's CDR3 is CSVDWTRTNEQFF. CDR3 DNA: TGCAGCGTTGATTGGACTAGAACCAATGAGCAGTTCTTC.

This clonotype was found many times. CDR3 sequence reads: CACGQSGEKLFF. CDR3 in DNA: TGTGCCTGCGGACAGTCGGGGGAAAAACTGTTTTTT. The chain combines TRBV28 with TRBJ1-4; D possibly corresponds to TRBD1 (6 bases). Looked up from germline, CDR1 is MDHEN and CDR2 is SYDVKM. This CDR3 spans 12 amino acids. Trimming stripped 11 bases from V and 8 bases from J, with 15 bases between.

This clonotype has more than one count but fewer than ten. This rearrangement joins TRBV9 to TRBJ2-6; unclear D gene. Germline CDR1 is SGDLS and CDR2 is YYNGEE. The CDR3 loop spans 13 amino acids. Deletions cut 6 bases from V and 4 bases from J, with 8 bases between. DNA of the CDR3: TGTGCCAGCACGTGGGGAGGGGCCAACGTCCTGACTTTC. It yields the protein CASTWGGANVLTF. The full variable domain, its missing parts supplied by reference TRBV9 and TRBJ2-6, is DSGVTQTPKHLITATGQRVTLRCSPRSGDLSVYWYQQSLDQGLQFLIQYYNGEERAKGNILERFSAQQFPDLHSELNLSSLELGDSALYFCASTWGGANVLTFGAGSRLTVL.

The chain carries TRBV27 and TRBJ1-6, with 9 bases identical to TRBD1. Germline CDR1 reads MNHEY; CDR2 reads SMNVEV (reference sequence). CDR3 size: 19 residues. The junction had 16 bases not matched to a gene; V was cut back by 3 bases and J by 7 bases. The CDR3 DNA reads TGTGCCAGCAGTTTTCTCCGGGACAGGGTTTTTCGTAAAAATTCACCCCTCCACTTT. This codes for CASSFLRDRVFRKNSPLHF.

This clonotype was recorded only once. The genes are TRBV2 and TRBJ2-3; a weak D match, TRBD1 (5 bases). CDR1 and CDR2 (germline): SNHLY, FYNNEI. The ends were cut back, 1 base at V and 10 bases at J, with 15 bases in the middle. CDR3 size: 14 residues. This chain's CDR3 is CASSEVGAVVSQYF. Here the CDR3 DNA reads TGTGCCAGCAGTGAAGTTGGGGCAGTCGTTTCGCAGTATTTT.

V and J are TRBV6-2 or TRBV6-3 and TRBJ2-1; 13 nucleotides match TRBD2. V lost 2 bases to trimming and J lost 13 bases; unmatched junction nucleotides: 11. Germline values: CDR1 MNHEY, CDR2 SVGEGT. The CDR3 covers 16 residues. The CDR3 DNA reads as TGTGCCAGCAGTTACCCTGGACTAGCGGGGGATTTAGTTCAGTTCTTC. It specifies CASSYPGLAGDLVQFF.

This clonotype was picked up a small number of times. This sequence joins TRBV7-8 and TRBJ2-7; D gene unclear. The CDR3 consists of 14 residues. Germline lookup yields CDR1 SGHVS and CDR2 FQNEAQ. V gave up 1 base and J gave up 1 base, with 8 bases separating them. Here the CDR3 reads CASSLEKGSYEQYF. The DNA of the CDR3 is TGTGCCAGCAGCTTAGAAAAGGGTTCCTACGAGCAGTACTTC. Filled out from reference TRBV7-8 and TRBJ2-7, the complete variable domain reads GAGVSQSPRYKVAKRGQDVALRCDPISGHVSLFWYQQALGQGPEFLTYFQNEAQLDKSGLPSDRFFAERPEGSVSTLKIQRTQQEDSAVYLCASSLEKGSYEQYFGPGTRLTVT.